These 10 T cell receptor beta chains were all obtained from the same sample, sequenced in a study of blood T cell repertoires in COVID-19. Measured with immunoSEQ multiplex PCR; TCRdb has only the in-frame clones, and not every one. Altogether roughly 250,000 clones are present, 84% being singletons, with the ten largest covering roughly 1.4%. The specimen sequenced was peripheral blood. Receptors were obtained from a woman between 40 and 50 years old who had recovered from COVID-19.

V is TRBV7-9 and J is TRBJ1-1, with D perhaps TRBD1 (6 bases). The CDR3 totals 14 residues. V lost 4 bases, J lost 10 bases, and 19 bases lay in between. Germline-derived CDR1 and CDR2 are SEHNR and FQNEAQ (reference sequence). In nucleotides, the CDR3 is TGTGCCAGCAGCTACGGCCGGGACACGTCGAGAGCTTTCTTT. Residues: CASSYGRDTSRAFF. Looking up the rest from reference TRBV7-9 and TRBJ1-1 gives the full variable domain: DTGVSQNPRHKITKRGQNVTFRCDPISEHNRLYWYRQTLGQGPEFLTYFQNEAQLEKSRLLSDRFSAERPKGSFSTLEIQRTEQGDSAMYLCASSYGRDTSRAFFGQGTRLTVV.

This rearrangement joins TRBV20-1 to TRBJ2-4; no definite D call. The length of the CDR3 is 11 residues. Germline assignment: CDR1 DFQATT and CDR2 SNEGSKA (reference sequence). V lost 2 bases, J lost 7 bases, and 6 bases lay in between. DNA for the CDR3: TGCAGTGCTAGACAGGTTAACATTCAGTACTTC. It translates to CSARQVNIQYF.

The chain combines TRBV19 with TRBJ2-1; D is unclear. Germline V gene data show CDR1 as LNHDA and CDR2 as SQIVND (reference sequence). CDR3 length equals 11 residues. Trimming took off 8 bases at V and 2 bases at J, with 4 bases between the two ends. The CDR3 DNA sequence: TGTGCCAGTTCCGCCTACAATGAGCAGTTCTTC. Amino acids: CASSAYNEQFF.

This clone is a singleton in its sample. V is TRBV19 and J is TRBJ1-3; weak D call: TRBD1 (6 bases). The CDR3 is 17 residues long. V was cut by 3 bases and J by 7 bases, with 22 bases left in between. The germline V gene has CDR1 LNHDA and CDR2 SQIVND (reference sequence). CDR3 DNA sequence: TGTGCCAGTAGTATCAAGCGGGGGCCCGCATACCGGAACACCATATATTTT. Translated: CASSIKRGPAYRNTIYF.

V gene TRBV7-9 combines with J gene TRBJ2-7, with D unclear. Germline V CDR1 and CDR2: SEHNR, FQNEAQ (reference sequence). Trimming stripped 4 bases from V and 4 bases from J, with 11 bases between. The CDR3 consists of 13 residues. The CDR3 loop reads CASSSNGPYEQYF. The CDR3 nucleotides are TGTGCCAGCAGCTCAAACGGTCCTTACGAGCAGTACTTC. The full variable domain, with the rest looked up from reference TRBV7-9 and TRBJ2-7, is DTGVSQNPRHKITKRGQNVTFRCDPISEHNRLYWYRQTLGQGPEFLTYFQNEAQLEKSRLLSDRFSAERPKGSFSTLEIQRTEQGDSAMYLCASSSNGPYEQYFGPGTRLTVT.

CDR3 in amino acids: CASSPTGSFDEQYF. The CDR3, as DNA: TGCGCCAGCAGCCCAACCGGGTCCTTTGACGAGCAGTACTTC. The rearrangement uses TRBV5-1 and TRBJ2-7; D unresolved. The V gene's germline CDR1 is SGHRS and CDR2 YFSETQ. V dropped 4 bases and J dropped 5 bases, with 16 bases sitting between them. This CDR3 region has 14 residues.

The chain couples TRBV29-1 to TRBJ1-2; 9 nucleotides align to TRBD1. This CDR3 has 12 residues. Trimming took 4 bases from V and 6 from J; bases not matched to a gene: 3. Germline V lookup: CDR1 SQVTM, CDR2 ANQGSEA. In DNA, the CDR3 is TGCAGCGTTGGGGGGACAGGGCATGGCTACACCTTC. Protein: CSVGGTGHGYTF. The full variable domain, rest sourced from reference TRBV29-1 and TRBJ1-2, is SAVISQKPSRDICQRGTSLTIQCQVDSQVTMMFWYRQQPGQSLTLIATANQGSEATYESGFVIDKFPISRPNLTFSTLTVSNMSPEDSSIYLCSVGGTGHGYTFGSGTRLTVV.

The CDR3 DNA sequence: TGTGCCAGCAGTTCCGGACAGGTTCAAGAGACCCAGTACTTC. It is translated as CASSSGQVQETQYF. The V gene is TRBV28, the J gene TRBJ2-5, with 7 bases identical to TRBD1. Germline CDR1 and CDR2: MDHEN and SYDVKM. V shed 4 bases and J 2 bases; nucleotides not matched to a gene: 4. The length of the CDR3 is 14 residues.

The chain carries TRBV10-2 and TRBJ2-2; the D gene is possibly TRBD2 (6 bases). V dropped 8 bases and J dropped 4 bases, with 11 bases sitting between them. The CDR3 runs to 13 residues. Germline V gives CDR1 WSHSY, CDR2 SAAADI. CDR3 loop: CASRDLLTGELFF. CDR3 bases: TGCGCCAGCCGGGACTTACTCACCGGGGAGCTGTTTTTT.

The V and J genes are TRBV3-1 (or the pseudogene TRBV3-2) and TRBJ1-3; TRBD1 might be the D (6 bases). The CDR3 contains 15 residues. Germline lookup yields CDR1 LGHDT and CDR2 YNNKEL (reference sequence). V lost 2 bases and J 2 bases, leaving 10 bases between the germline ends. The CDR3 reads CASSQSQGAGNTIYF. The CDR3 DNA follows: TGTGCCAGCAGCCAATCACAGGGCGCTGGAAACACCATATATTTT.